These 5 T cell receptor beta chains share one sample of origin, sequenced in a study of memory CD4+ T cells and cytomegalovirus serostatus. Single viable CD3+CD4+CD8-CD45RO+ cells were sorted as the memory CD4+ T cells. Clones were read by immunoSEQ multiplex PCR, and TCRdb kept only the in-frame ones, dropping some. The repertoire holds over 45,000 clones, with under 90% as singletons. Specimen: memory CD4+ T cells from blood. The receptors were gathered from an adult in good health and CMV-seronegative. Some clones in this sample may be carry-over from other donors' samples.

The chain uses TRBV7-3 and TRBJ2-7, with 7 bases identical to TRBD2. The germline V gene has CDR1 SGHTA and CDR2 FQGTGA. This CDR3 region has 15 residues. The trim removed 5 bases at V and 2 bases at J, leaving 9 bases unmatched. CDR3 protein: CASSPLRESTYEQYF. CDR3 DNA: TGTGCCAGCAGCCCCTTGCGGGAGTCAACCTACGAGCAGTACTTC.

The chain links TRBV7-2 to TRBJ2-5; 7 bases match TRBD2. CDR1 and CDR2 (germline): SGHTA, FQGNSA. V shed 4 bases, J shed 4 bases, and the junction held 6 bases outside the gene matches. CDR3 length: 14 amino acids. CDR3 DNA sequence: TGTGCCAGCAGCTCAGCGGGGCAGGGAGAGACCCAGTACTTC. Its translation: CASSSAGQGETQYF.

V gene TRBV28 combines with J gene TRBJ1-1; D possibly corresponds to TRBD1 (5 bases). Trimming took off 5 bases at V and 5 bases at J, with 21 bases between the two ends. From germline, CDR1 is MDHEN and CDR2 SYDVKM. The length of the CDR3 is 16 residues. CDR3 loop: CASSQSKKGRRTEAFF. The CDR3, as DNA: TGTGCCAGCAGTCAGTCGAAAAAGGGGCGAAGGACTGAAGCTTTCTTT.

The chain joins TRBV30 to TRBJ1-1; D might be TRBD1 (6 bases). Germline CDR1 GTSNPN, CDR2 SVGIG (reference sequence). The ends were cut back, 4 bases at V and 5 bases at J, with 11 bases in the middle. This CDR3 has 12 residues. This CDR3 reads CAWKWGRTEAFF. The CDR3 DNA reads TGTGCCTGGAAGTGGGGGCGGACTGAAGCTTTCTTT.

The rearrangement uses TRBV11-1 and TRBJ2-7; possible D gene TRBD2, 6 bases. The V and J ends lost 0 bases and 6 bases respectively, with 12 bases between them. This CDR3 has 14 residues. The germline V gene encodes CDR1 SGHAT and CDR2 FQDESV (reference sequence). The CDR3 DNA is TGTGCCAGCAGCTTAGCCCGGGGGAAGGGCGAGCAGTACTTC. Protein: CASSLARGKGEQYF.